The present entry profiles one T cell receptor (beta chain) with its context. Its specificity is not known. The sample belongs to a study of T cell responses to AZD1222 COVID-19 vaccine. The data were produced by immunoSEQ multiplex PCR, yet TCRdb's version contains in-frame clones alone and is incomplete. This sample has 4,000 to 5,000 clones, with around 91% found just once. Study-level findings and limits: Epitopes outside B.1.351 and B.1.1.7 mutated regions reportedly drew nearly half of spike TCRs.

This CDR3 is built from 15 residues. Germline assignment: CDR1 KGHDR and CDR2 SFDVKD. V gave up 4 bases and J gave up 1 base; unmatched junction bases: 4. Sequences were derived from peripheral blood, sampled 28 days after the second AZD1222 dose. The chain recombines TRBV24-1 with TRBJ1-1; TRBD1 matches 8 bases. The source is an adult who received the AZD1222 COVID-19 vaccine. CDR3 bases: TGTGCCACCAGTGAGGCCGGGACAGGGAACACTGAAGCTTTCTTT. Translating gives CATSEAGTGNTEAFF.